These 32 T cell receptor beta chains share one sample of origin, sequenced in a study of T cell responses to AZD1222 COVID-19 vaccine. Profiled with immunoSEQ multiplex PCR; TCRdb holds only in-frame clones, not every one. In the table there are roughly 160,000 clones, about 89% of which are singletons. The sample consisted of peripheral blood, taken on day 0 of AZD1222 vaccination. The receptor set was obtained from an adult in good health.

This clone was seen once. The chain uses TRBV3-1 (or the pseudogene TRBV3-2) and TRBJ1-2; no clear D gene. The CDR3 runs 11 residues. The germline V gene has CDR1 LGHDT and CDR2 YNNKEL (reference sequence). Between the trimmed V and J ends, which lost 3 bases and 6 bases, there was a span of 5 bases. CDR3 loop: CASSQSHGYTF. CDR3 in DNA: TGTGCCAGCAGCCAGTCCCATGGCTACACCTTC.

V usage is TRBV12-3 or TRBV12-4 and J usage is TRBJ1-1; no reliable D call. This CDR3 is 13 amino acids long. Trimming pared 4 bases from V and 5 bases from J, leaving 11 bases between. The CDR3 DNA is TGTGCCAGCAGTTATCGGGGTCGGACTGAAGCTTTCTTT. The encoded protein is CASSYRGRTEAFF.

The chain has TRBV4-1 and TRBJ1-1; weak D call: TRBD1 (5 bases). The ends were cut back, 3 bases at V and 1 base at J, with 12 bases in the middle. The CDR3 consists of 15 residues. Germline assignment: CDR1 MGHRA and CDR2 YSYEKL. The CDR3 spells CASSQEGQANTEAFF. The CDR3 DNA reads TGCGCCAGCAGCCAGGAGGGGCAGGCGAACACTGAAGCTTTCTTT.

This clone turned up a few times. The genes are TRBV11-2 and TRBJ1-6; a weak D match, TRBD1 (5 bases). Trimming removed 5 bases from V and 9 bases from J, with 17 bases in between. The CDR3 is 15 residues long. CDR1 is SGHAT and CDR2 is FQNNGV in the germline V gene. CDR3 in amino acids: CASSLEVHTGSPLHF. CDR3 nucleotide sequence: TGTGCCAGCAGCCTTGAGGTTCACACAGGTTCACCCCTCCACTTT.

J is TRBJ1-2 and V is TRBV6-5; TRBD1 is a possible D gene (5 bases). This CDR3 is 12 amino acids long. Between the trimmed V and J ends, which lost 5 bases and 6 bases, there was a span of 10 bases. Germline values: CDR1 MNHEY, CDR2 SVGAGI. CDR3 in DNA: TGTGCCAGCAGTCGAGGGGAGGATGGCTACACCTTC. It translates to CASSRGEDGYTF.

This sequence joins TRBV7-2 and TRBJ2-2, with D tentatively TRBD1 (6 bases). V lost 1 base, J lost 1 base, and 10 bases lay in between. From germline, CDR1 is SGHTA and CDR2 FQGNSA. This CDR3 has 16 amino acids. CDR3 nucleotide sequence: TGTGCCAGCAGCTTAGTTGGACAGAGGAACACCGGGGAGCTGTTTTTT. Protein product: CASSLVGQRNTGELFF.

V gene TRBV20-1 combines with J gene TRBJ1-5; a possible D gene is TRBD1 (6 bases). Germline V CDR1 and CDR2: DFQATT, SNEGSKA (reference sequence). The V end lost 3 bases, the J end lost 0 bases, and 18 bases lay between the germline ends. The CDR3 has 17 residues. The CDR3 is CSASSRDTAYSNQPQHF. CDR3 nucleotides: TGCAGTGCTAGTTCCCGGGACACCGCCTATAGCAATCAGCCCCAGCATTTT.

This rearrangement joins TRBV5-1 to TRBJ1-4; D is unclear. Trimming stripped 0 bases from V and 0 bases from J, with 9 bases between. The CDR3 sequence is 16 residues long. Per the germline V gene, CDR1 is SGHRS and CDR2 is YFSETQ. The CDR3 bases are TGCGCCAGCAGCTTGGGGAACAGTGCAACTAATGAAAAACTGTTTTTT. Amino acids: CASSLGNSATNEKLFF.

The chain is built from TRBV12-3 or TRBV12-4 and TRBJ1-2; no firm D call. Deletions cut 5 bases from V and 6 bases from J, with 10 bases between. The CDR3 sequence is 12 residues long. CDR3 DNA sequence: TGTGCCAGCAGTCCGAGTAGGGATGGCTACACCTTC. Translation: CASSPSRDGYTF.

The V gene is TRBV27, the J gene TRBJ2-7; weak D call: TRBD1 (6 bases). Looked up from germline, CDR1 is MNHEY and CDR2 is SMNVEV (reference sequence). Trimming left V 5 bases short and J 4 bases short, with 12 bases between. The CDR3 is 13 amino acids. In DNA form, the CDR3 reads TGTGCCAGCAGTCCTCCAGGGGAGTACGAGCAGTACTTC. Translated, it gives CASSPPGEYEQYF.

The chain links TRBV5-8 to TRBJ1-6; no reliable D call. The CDR3 is 13 residues long. V shed 0 bases and J shed 9 bases, with 7 bases lying between them. In germline, CDR1 is SGHTS, CDR2 YDEGEE. The CDR3 nucleotides read TGTGCCAGCAGCTTGGTTCCGGGTTCACCCCTCCACTTT. Its translation: CASSLVPGSPLHF.

This clone came up a few times. V and J are TRBV2 and TRBJ2-2; no firm D call. Germline loops: CDR1 SNHLY, CDR2 FYNNEI. The V gene lost 6 bases and the J gene lost 6 bases, with 11 bases spanning the gap. The CDR3 extends over 13 amino acids. This CDR3 reads CASRKVSAGELFF. As DNA, the CDR3 is TGTGCCAGCAGGAAAGTCAGCGCCGGGGAGCTGTTTTTT.

The CDR3 DNA reads TGTGCCAGCACCGCCGGGACAGGGGGCACTGAAGCTTTCTTT. This translates into CASTAGTGGTEAFF. The gene calls are TRBV6-5 and TRBJ1-1, with 11 bases lining up with TRBD1. The CDR3 spans 14 residues. Losses at the gene ends were 7 bases for V and 4 bases for J; bases not matched to a gene: 5. Germline V gives CDR1 MNHEY, CDR2 SVGAGI.

In this sample, this clone turned up once. The rearrangement joins TRBV6-5 to TRBJ1-5; TRBD1 agrees at 10 bases. The length of the CDR3 is 14 residues. CDR1 is MNHEY, CDR2 SVGAGI, per germline. V shed 5 bases and J 7 bases; nucleotides not matched to a gene: 5. The CDR3 nucleotides are TGTGCCAGCAGTCTAGGGACAGGGGACCAGCCCCAGCATTTT. Protein: CASSLGTGDQPQHF.

The rearrangement links TRBV2 to TRBJ2-5; D remains ambiguous. With 7 bases removed from V and 1 base from J, the gap between germline ends came to 7 bases. The CDR3 length is 12 residues. From germline, CDR1 is SNHLY and CDR2 FYNNEI. The CDR3 reads CASTLSQETQYF. The CDR3, as DNA: TGTGCCAGCACACTATCCCAAGAGACCCAGTACTTC.

The genes are TRBV30 and TRBJ1-3, with TRBD1 as a possible D gene (5 bases). Trimming took 6 bases from V and 5 from J, leaving 17 bases between them. CDR1 and CDR2 from the germline V gene are GTSNPN and SVGIG (reference sequence). CDR3 length: 14 amino acids. The CDR3 bases are TGTGCCTGCCACAAGTTCGGGACCCGAAACACCATATATTTT. As protein: CACHKFGTRNTIYF.

As concerns this clone: Its ends do not fully match the called genes, so a read error is possible. The chain employs TRBV2 and TRBJ2-7, with 10 positions matching TRBD1. The CDR3 is made up of 14 amino acids. Germline V CDR1 and CDR2: SNHLY, FYNNEI. DNA for the CDR3: TGTGCCAGCATTGAAGGGACAGGGGATTACGAGCAGTACTTC. Translated: CASIEGTGDYEQYF.

The chain recombines TRBV10-1 with TRBJ2-1; TRBD2 aligns across 8 bases. The CDR3 runs to 16 residues. The trim removed 4 bases at V and 8 bases at J, leaving 13 bases unmatched. Germline-derived CDR1 and CDR2 are WNHNN and SYGVQD (reference sequence). CDR3 residues: CASSVLRGSGSDEQFF. The CDR3 nucleotides read TGCGCCAGCAGTGTGCTGCGCGGGAGCGGGAGCGATGAGCAGTTCTTC.

This chain links TRBV28 with TRBJ1-1, with TRBD1 as a possible D gene (5 bases). The ends were cut back, 6 bases at V and 0 bases at J, with 11 bases in the middle. The length of the CDR3 is 14 residues. Per germline, CDR1 MDHEN and CDR2 SYDVKM. CDR3 protein: CASSLGGLNTEAFF. CDR3 nucleotide sequence: TGTGCCAGCAGCTTGGGGGGGTTGAACACTGAAGCTTTCTTT.

This chain joins TRBV6-5 and TRBJ2-7; TRBD1 matches at 10 bases. The germline gives CDR1 MNHEY, CDR2 SVGAGI. The CDR3 loop spans 15 amino acids. The J segment lost 5 bases and the V segment lost 6 bases, leaving 10 bases of the junction unmatched. The CDR3 DNA is TGTGCCAGCAGAAAACGGGACAGGGGATTTCACGAGCAGTACTTC. This translates into CASRKRDRGFHEQYF.

CDR3 sequence reads: CASSPGTAYEQYF. CDR3 in DNA: TGTGCCAGCAGCCCCGGGACAGCCTACGAGCAGTACTTC. The V gene is TRBV5-8, the J gene TRBJ2-7, with 7 bases matching TRBD1. The CDR3 consists of 13 residues. Germline CDR1 is SGHTS and CDR2 is YDEGEE. With V trimmed by 4 bases and J by 2 bases, 3 bases remained unmatched. Variable domain in full (rest from reference TRBV5-8 and TRBJ2-7): EAGVTQSPTHLIKTRGQQATLRCSPISGHTSVYWYQQALGLGLQFLLWYDEGEERNRGNFPPRFSGRQFPNYSSELNVNALELEDSALYLCASSPGTAYEQYFGPGTRLTVT.

The rearrangement links TRBV28 to TRBJ1-4; no clear D gene. Germline V gene sequence: CDR1 MDHEN, CDR2 SYDVKM. This CDR3 spans 16 amino acids. V gave up 2 bases and J gave up 1 base, with 11 bases separating them. The chain's CDR3 is CASSLGPVITNEKLFF. Here the CDR3 DNA reads TGTGCCAGCAGTTTAGGCCCGGTTATAACTAATGAAAAACTGTTTTTT.

This chain joins TRBV5-8 and TRBJ1-6; 9 bases agree with TRBD1. In germline, CDR1 is SGHTS, CDR2 YDEGEE. This CDR3 comprises 17 residues. The trim removed 4 bases at V and 0 bases at J, leaving 5 bases unmatched. The DNA of the CDR3 is TGTGCCAGCAGCCTGGGACAGGGAGGCTCCTATAATTCACCCCTCCACTTT. It codes for CASSLGQGGSYNSPLHF.

This clone was seen a handful of times. V usage is TRBV28 and J usage is TRBJ1-2; TRBD1 matches at 11 bases. The trim removed 3 bases at V and 4 bases at J, leaving 4 bases unmatched. The CDR3 totals 15 residues. Germline CDR1 reads MDHEN; CDR2 reads SYDVKM. CDR3 residues: CASSFGTGGSYGYTF. CDR3 coding DNA: TGTGCCAGCAGTTTTGGGACAGGGGGGAGCTATGGCTACACCTTC.

The rearrangement links TRBV10-1 to TRBJ1-1; 8 bases line up with TRBD1. The CDR3 loop spans 13 amino acids. Unmatched junction bases numbered 3, after V lost 2 bases and J lost 7 bases. Germline lookup yields CDR1 WNHNN and CDR2 SYGVQD (reference sequence). The chain's CDR3 is CASSEPDRGEAFF. Written as DNA, the CDR3 is TGCGCCAGCAGTGAGCCCGACAGGGGTGAAGCTTTCTTT.

This chain connects TRBV4-1 to TRBJ2-3; D gene uncertain. The CDR3 runs 14 residues. The germline V gene has CDR1 MGHRA and CDR2 YSYEKL. Trimming pared 4 bases from V and 2 bases from J, leaving 10 bases between. In DNA, the CDR3 is TGCGCCAGCAGCCCGGCCCCGGCCACAGATACGCAGTATTTT. It encodes CASSPAPATDTQYF.

J is TRBJ1-3 and V is TRBV5-6, with a possible D match to TRBD1 (5 bases). V lost 3 bases and J lost 4, with 17 bases in between. The CDR3 runs 16 residues. CDR1 and CDR2 (germline): SGHDT, YYEEEE. The CDR3 nucleotides are TGTGCCAGCAGCTCATTTTCAGGGTGGAGGGGAAACACCATATATTTT. It translates to CASSSFSGWRGNTIYF.

The chain links TRBV5-1 to TRBJ2-5; 8 bases agree with TRBD2. Germline lookup yields CDR1 SGHRS and CDR2 YFSETQ. This CDR3 is built from 17 residues. The trim removed 4 bases at V and 1 base at J, leaving 12 bases unmatched. This CDR3 is CASSPGGSGSLQETQYF. CDR3 sequence (DNA): TGCGCCAGCAGCCCCGGTGGGAGCGGGAGTCTCCAAGAGACCCAGTACTTC. The variable domain in full, with the rest retrieved from reference TRBV5-1 and TRBJ2-5, is KAGVTQTPRYLIKTRGQQVTLSCSPISGHRSVSWYQQTPGQGLQFLFEYFSETQRNKGNFPGRFSGRQFSNSRSEMNVSTLELGDSALYLCASSPGGSGSLQETQYFGPGTRLLVL.

The chain recombines TRBV11-2 with TRBJ2-2; D not certain. The CDR3 has 13 amino acids. The V gene's germline CDR1 is SGHAT and CDR2 FQNNGV. V lost 0 bases and J lost 5, with 4 bases in between. The CDR3 DNA reads TGTGCCAGCAGCTTAGATGGTACCGGGGAGCTGTTTTTT. Protein sequence: CASSLDGTGELFF.

The chain employs TRBV30 and TRBJ1-4; a possible D gene is TRBD1 (5 bases). Between the trimmed V and J ends, which lost 3 bases and 8 bases, there was a span of 13 bases. Germline CDR1 reads GTSNPN; CDR2 reads SVGIG (reference sequence). The CDR3 runs 13 residues. CDR3 DNA: TGTGCCTGGAGCGTACAGTGGGGCGAAAAACTGTTTTTT. Its translation is CAWSVQWGEKLFF.

V usage is TRBV30 and J usage is TRBJ1-2, with 9 bases identical to TRBD1. Trimming cost V 4 bases and J 1 base; bases outside gene matches: 1. The germline gives CDR1 GTSNPN, CDR2 SVGIG (reference sequence). This CDR3 is built from 13 residues. The CDR3 DNA reads as TGTGCCTGGAACAGGGGGCTTAACTATGGCTACACCTTC. Protein: CAWNRGLNYGYTF.

The V gene is TRBV7-9, the J gene TRBJ1-1; possibly TRBD1 for D (5 bases). The CDR3 spans 14 residues. The germline V and J ends were trimmed by 3 bases and 11 bases, with 19 bases remaining between them. In germline, CDR1 is SEHNR, CDR2 FQNEAQ (reference sequence). The CDR3 bases are TGTGCCAGCAGCTTCGATCAAGGGGTTAAGGAGGCTTTCTTT. Amino acid sequence: CASSFDQGVKEAFF.